This T cell receptor (beta chain) is from a study of blood T cell repertoires in COVID-19. About the study: In each case, the material was cDNA or gDNA derived from T cells, B-cell-depleted T cells, or PBMCs.

The germline V gene has CDR1 MNHEY and CDR2 SVGAGI. Trimming stripped 6 bases from V and 1 base from J, with 9 bases between. This CDR3 contains 13 residues. In the source study's methods: Reference gene primers were amplified, and this amplification served to estimate nucleated cell counts. Data came from immunoSEQ multiplex PCR; TCRdb stores just in-frame clones and leaves some out. That table gives V, J and clone size, and the DNA gave D and trimming. The data contain approximately 90,000 clones, approximately 84% of them singletons. A few counts support this clone. The sample consisted of peripheral blood. The rearrangement links TRBV6-5 to TRBJ1-1; tentatively, D is TRBD1 (6 bases). This receptor was taken from a man aged 55-75 years with acute or convalescent COVID-19. The CDR3 DNA reads as TGTGCCAGCAGAAAACAGGGGAACACTGAAGCTTTCTTT. Protein product: CASRKQGNTEAFF.